This entry lists 25 T cell receptor beta chains sequenced from one sample in a study of cytomegalovirus exposure and HLA in healthy donors (dated by TCRdb to 2016 to 2017). The library came from the immunoSEQ multiplex PCR assay. The multiplex PCR relied on a mix of 60 forward primers for TCR Vbeta segments and 13 reverse primers for TCR Jbeta segments. The table comes from immuneACCESS by way of TCRdb, which keeps in-frame sequences with V and J called. Part of the clones is missing from these tables; in studies checked, under half for an unresolved V gene and the rest for unknown reasons. The sample table lists approximately 150,000 clones, 81% of them with a count of one. The biggest ten clones account for around 14% of the sample. The specimen was PBMCs. These receptors were obtained from a woman aged 50 to 60 in good health and CMV-seronegative.

The chain carries TRBV7-6 and TRBJ2-1, with 10 bases aligning to TRBD2. After removal of 5 bases from V and 9 bases from J, the junction contained 7 bases not matched to a gene. Germline loops: CDR1 SGHVS, CDR2 FNYEAQ. This CDR3 is 14 amino acids long. CDR3 loop: CASSHGERGGEQFF. CDR3 nucleotides: TGTGCCAGCAGCCACGGGGAGCGGGGGGGTGAGCAGTTCTTC.

The V gene is TRBV2, the J gene TRBJ1-1; 7 bases match TRBD1. The CDR3 is made up of 13 amino acids. Looked up from germline, CDR1 is SNHLY and CDR2 is FYNNEI. With 6 bases clipped from V and 2 bases from J, the junction kept 3 bases outside the gene matches. This CDR3 is CASRRQGNTEAFF. CDR3 DNA: TGTGCCAGCAGGCGACAGGGAAACACTGAAGCTTTCTTT.

The chain employs TRBV4-3 and TRBJ2-7, with a weak D call TRBD1 (6 bases). V was cut by 0 bases and J by 0 bases, with 12 bases left in between. The CDR3 contains 16 residues. Per germline, CDR1 LGHNA and CDR2 YSLEER. CDR3 sequence: CASSQEIARGSYEQYF. DNA of the CDR3: TGCGCCAGCAGCCAAGAAATTGCCAGGGGCTCCTACGAGCAGTACTTC.

The chain is built from TRBV19 and TRBJ2-7, with 11 positions matching TRBD1. The CDR3 covers 15 residues. Germline V CDR1 and CDR2: LNHDA, SQIVND (reference sequence). Trimming at V came to 6 bases and at J to 4 bases, leaving 8 bases not matched to a gene. The CDR3 DNA reads TGTGCCAGTAGCCCGTCGGGACAGGGGGGTTACGAGCAGTACTTC. It encodes CASSPSGQGGYEQYF.

This rearrangement joins TRBV5-1 to TRBJ2-7; no clear D. The germline V gene encodes CDR1 SGHRS and CDR2 YFSETQ. Trimming left V 4 bases short and J 5 bases short, with 16 bases between. CDR3 length: 14 residues. Here the CDR3 DNA reads TGCGCCAGCAGCCCGAGCCCAGGCGTCCACGAGCAGTACTTC. Its protein product is CASSPSPGVHEQYF.

The chain links TRBV14 to TRBJ2-7; TRBD1 matches 7 bases. Germline trimming cut 4 bases from V and 4 bases from J; bases unmatched to any gene: 13. CDR3 size: 16 residues. Germline values: CDR1 SGHDN, CDR2 FVKESK. CDR3 protein: CASSLNPGQSKYEQYF. The CDR3 region has the DNA TGTGCCAGCAGCCTAAATCCGGGACAGTCTAAGTACGAGCAGTACTTC.

J is TRBJ2-1 and V is TRBV5-1; TRBD2 might be the D (5 bases). V was clipped by 4 bases and J by 3 bases, with 11 bases between them. The CDR3 runs to 14 residues. Germline CDR1 and CDR2: SGHRS and YFSETQ. The CDR3 sequence is CASSQNGNYNEQFF. CDR3 in DNA: TGCGCCAGCAGCCAGAACGGGAACTACAATGAGCAGTTCTTC.

This clone was observed a few times. This chain uses TRBV9 with TRBJ2-5; TRBD1 matches 7 bases. CDR1 is SGDLS, CDR2 YYNGEE, per germline. There are 15 residues in the CDR3. J gave up 4 bases and V 4 bases, and 10 bases lay outside the gene matches. In DNA form, the CDR3 reads TGTGCCAGCAGCCCGTCAGCCGGGACAGCAGAGACCCAGTACTTC. Translated: CASSPSAGTAETQYF.

The chain couples TRBV28 to TRBJ1-1; D gene ambiguous. CDR3 size: 15 residues. Germline CDR1 and CDR2: MDHEN and SYDVKM. Trimming left V 5 bases short and J 1 base short, with 14 bases between. CDR3 in amino acids: CASSQPGGSNTEAFF. The CDR3, as DNA: TGTGCCAGCAGTCAACCAGGCGGGTCGAACACTGAAGCTTTCTTT.

The chain has TRBV10-3 and TRBJ1-2; D is unclear. With 0 bases removed from V and 2 bases from J, the gap between germline ends came to 13 bases. The germline V gene encodes CDR1 ENHRY and CDR2 SYGVKD. The CDR3 is 16 residues long. The CDR3 coding sequence is TGTGCCATCAGTGAGTCTGGAGGGTTTGGAAACTATGGCTACACCTTC. Its translation: CAISESGGFGNYGYTF.

The chain recombines TRBV6-4 with TRBJ2-1, with 9 positions matching TRBD2. The CDR3 is 15 residues long. Germline assignment: CDR1 MRHNA and CDR2 SNTAGT. The ends lost 0 bases at V and 8 bases at J; junction bases unmatched: 5. The CDR3, as DNA: TGTGCCAGCAGTGACTCTGGCGGGAGGGTCTATGAGCAGTTCTTC. Translating it yields CASSDSGGRVYEQFF.

The chain joins TRBV7-2 to TRBJ2-5, with 11 bases matching TRBD2. V lost 1 base to trimming and J lost 1 base; unmatched junction nucleotides: 2. Germline-derived CDR1 and CDR2 are SGHTA and FQGNSA. The CDR3 extends over 16 amino acids. The CDR3 DNA is TGTGCCAGCAGCTTAGGACTAGCGGGGCTCCAAGAGACCCAGTACTTC. Its translation: CASSLGLAGLQETQYF.

The chain couples TRBV28 to TRBJ2-3, with a possible D match to TRBD2 (7 bases). V was shortened by 1 base and J by 6 bases, with 14 bases between the two germline ends. Germline V CDR1 and CDR2: MDHEN, SYDVKM. CDR3 length: 15 residues. CDR3 coding DNA: TGTGCCAGCAGTTTATCTGCGGGGAGGGGGGATACGCAGTATTTT. Protein product: CASSLSAGRGDTQYF.

The chain's CDR3 is CASSLGQGQETQYF. In DNA form, the CDR3 reads TGTGCCAGCAGCTTAGGACAGGGGCAAGAGACCCAGTACTTC. J is TRBJ2-5 and V is TRBV11-2; 8 bases fit TRBD1. Germline V lookup: CDR1 SGHAT, CDR2 FQNNGV. J gave up 2 bases and V 1 base, and 0 bases lay outside the gene matches. The CDR3 has 14 amino acids.

This clone has just one count. The chain employs TRBV30 and TRBJ1-1, with D hard to call. Trimming took 0 bases from V and 11 from J, leaving 16 bases between them. This CDR3 has 13 residues. Germline V gene data show CDR1 as GTSNPN and CDR2 as SVGIG (reference sequence). The CDR3: CAWSVGAGNTAFF. The CDR3, as DNA: TGTGCCTGGAGTGTAGGAGCGGGTAACACGGCTTTCTTT.

This sequence joins TRBV7-9 and TRBJ1-3; a possible D gene is TRBD1 (5 bases). Germline-derived CDR1 and CDR2 are SEHNR and FQNEAQ (reference sequence). This CDR3 is 17 amino acids long. V dropped 0 bases and J dropped 0 bases, with 12 bases sitting between them. The chain's CDR3 is CASSLADTKSSGNTIYF. CDR3 DNA: TGTGCCAGCAGCTTAGCGGACACGAAGAGCTCTGGAAACACCATATATTTT.

About this clone: Other DNA sequences within the sample encode an identical CDR3. V usage is TRBV6-6 and J usage is TRBJ2-7; 7 bases align to TRBD2. This CDR3 comprises 15 residues. The J segment lost 2 bases and the V segment lost 6 bases, leaving 10 bases of the junction unmatched. Germline lookup yields CDR1 MNHNY and CDR2 SVGAGI (reference sequence). CDR3 region: CASSYKAGAAYEQYF. CDR3 nucleotide sequence: TGTGCCAGCAGCTACAAGGCGGGAGCCGCCTACGAGCAGTACTTC.

This chain links TRBV27 with TRBJ2-5; D is undetermined. The J call is uncertain, as TRBJ2-7 better fits the DNA end. The length of the CDR3 is 13 residues. Germline V gene lookup returns CDR1 MNHEY and CDR2 SMNVEV (reference sequence). The DNA of the CDR3 is TGTGCCAGCAGTCCTTGGGCCCTTTACGAGCAGTACTTC. Translating it yields CASSPWALYEQYF.

The chain employs TRBV7-2 and TRBJ2-2, with D unclear. CDR1 is SGHTA and CDR2 is FQGNSA in the germline V gene. The CDR3 is 14 residues long. The V end was cut by 4 bases, the J end by 3 bases, with 9 bases between. The CDR3 sequence is CASSSAGYTGELFF. Written as DNA, the CDR3 is TGTGCCAGCAGCTCAGCCGGGTACACCGGGGAGCTGTTTTTT. The whole variable domain, remainder taken from reference TRBV7-2 and TRBJ2-2, is GAGVSQSPSNKVTEKGKDVELRCDPISGHTALYWYRQSLGQGLEFLIYFQGNSAPDKSGLPSDRFSAERTGGSVSTLTIQRTQQEDSAVYLCASSSAGYTGELFFGEGSRLTVL.

Only one count was recorded for this clone. The rearrangement joins TRBV9 to TRBJ2-1, with TRBD2 matching over 7 bases. The CDR3 has 15 residues. The germline gives CDR1 SGDLS, CDR2 YYNGEE. With V trimmed by 0 bases and J by 4 bases, 4 bases remained unmatched. The CDR3 is CASSVESGGYNEQFF. The CDR3 DNA is TGTGCCAGCAGCGTAGAATCGGGGGGATACAATGAGCAGTTCTTC. Full variable domain (missing parts from reference TRBV9 and TRBJ2-1): DSGVTQTPKHLITATGQRVTLRCSPRSGDLSVYWYQQSLDQGLQFLIQYYNGEERAKGNILERFSAQQFPDLHSELNLSSLELGDSALYFCASSVESGGYNEQFFGPGTRLTVL.

The rearrangement uses TRBV5-1 and TRBJ2-7, with D possibly matching TRBD2 (5 bases). The ends were cut back, 0 bases at V and 0 bases at J, with 10 bases in the middle. Per the germline V gene, CDR1 is SGHRS and CDR2 is YFSETQ. The CDR3 is 15 residues long. The CDR3 reads CASSLGSGTSYEQYF. CDR3 DNA: TGCGCCAGCAGCTTGGGGTCGGGAACCTCCTACGAGCAGTACTTC.

Here the CDR3 reads CASREGTEAFF. CDR3 nucleotides: TGCGCCAGCAGAGAGGGCACTGAAGCTTTCTTT. J is TRBJ1-1 and V is TRBV5-1; D unresolved. CDR3 size: 11 residues. Germline lookup yields CDR1 SGHRS and CDR2 YFSETQ. V lost 5 bases, J lost 4 bases, and 6 bases lay in between.

The V call is TRBV19, the J call TRBJ2-2; 7 bases line up with TRBD1. The junction had 5 bases not matched to a gene; V was cut back by 6 bases and J by 4 bases. The CDR3 sequence is 14 residues long. Germline CDR1 is LNHDA and CDR2 is SQIVND (reference sequence). The CDR3 nucleotides are TGTGCCAGTAGAAAGGGGGCGACCACCGGGGAGCTGTTTTTT. It codes for CASRKGATTGELFF.

The rearrangement joins TRBV7-2 to TRBJ1-4, with D tentatively TRBD1 (6 bases). V lost 3 bases, J lost 4 bases, and 12 bases lay in between. The V gene's germline CDR1 is SGHTA and CDR2 FQGNSA. The CDR3 is made up of 15 amino acids. The CDR3 DNA is TGTGCCAGCAGCTTCCGTCCACAGGGTAATGAAAAACTGTTTTTT. Translated, it gives CASSFRPQGNEKLFF. The complete variable domain, with remaining parts taken from reference TRBV7-2 and TRBJ1-4, reads GAGVSQSPSNKVTEKGKDVELRCDPISGHTALYWYRQSLGQGLEFLIYFQGNSAPDKSGLPSDRFSAERTGGSVSTLTIQRTQQEDSAVYLCASSFRPQGNEKLFFGSGTQLSVL.

The table lists this clone with a count of one. V usage is TRBV2 and J usage is TRBJ2-2; 9 bases line up with TRBD1. With 4 bases clipped from V and 7 bases from J, the junction kept 10 bases outside the gene matches. The CDR3 extends over 16 amino acids. Germline-derived CDR1 and CDR2 are SNHLY and FYNNEI. The CDR3, as DNA: TGTGCCAGCAGTGGCCCGGGACAGGGCACATTCGGGGAGCTGTTTTTT. It specifies CASSGPGQGTFGELFF.